The 6 T cell receptor beta chains reported below all come from one sample, sequenced in a study of cytomegalovirus exposure and HLA in healthy donors. The primer mix had 60 Vbeta and 13 Jbeta primers. Clones were read by immunoSEQ multiplex PCR, and TCRdb kept only the in-frame ones, dropping some. The profile shows under 150,000 clones, roughly 74% of them singletons. Sequencing was carried out using PBMCs. The receptor source for this set is a middle-aged woman in good health and CMV-seropositive.

In nucleotides, the CDR3 is TGTGCCAGCAGCGTATCAGGGGCCACTGAAGCTTTCTTT. This translates into CASSVSGATEAFF. The chain has TRBV9 and TRBJ1-1; tentatively, D is TRBD1 (6 bases). This CDR3 has 13 residues. CDR1 SGDLS and CDR2 YYNGEE come from the germline V gene. Trimming took off 1 base at V and 4 bases at J, with 8 bases between the two ends. Full variable domain (rest looked up from reference TRBV9 and TRBJ1-1): DSGVTQTPKHLITATGQRVTLRCSPRSGDLSVYWYQQSLDQGLQFLIQYYNGEERAKGNILERFSAQQFPDLHSELNLSSLELGDSALYFCASSVSGATEAFFGQGTRLTVV.

This sequence joins TRBV19 and TRBJ2-7; no firm D call. This CDR3 region has 14 residues. Germline values: CDR1 LNHDA, CDR2 SQIVND (reference sequence). With 5 bases removed from V and 1 base from J, the gap between germline ends came to 12 bases. CDR3 amino acids: CASSPQVSSYEQYF. The DNA for the CDR3 is TGTGCCAGTAGTCCCCAGGTCTCTTCCTACGAGCAGTACTTC.

The CDR3 bases are TGTGCCAGCAGCTTTTCCCTGAGCTCCTACGAGCAGTACTTC. Translated: CASSFSLSSYEQYF. The rearrangement uses TRBV7-2 and TRBJ2-7; D is unclear. The CDR3 length is 14 residues. V was clipped by 3 bases and J by 0 bases, with 9 bases between them. Looked up from germline, CDR1 is SGHTA and CDR2 is FQGNSA.

The chain recombines TRBV9 with TRBJ1-1; tentative D call: TRBD1 (5 bases). V was pared by 4 bases and J by 3 bases, with 19 bases between. Germline V gives CDR1 SGDLS, CDR2 YYNGEE. The CDR3 totals 16 residues. CDR3 coding DNA: TGTGCCAGCAGCCCAGGCGGGGGTTTGTTGGACACTGAAGCTTTCTTT. Translating it yields CASSPGGGLLDTEAFF.

This chain connects TRBV12-5 to TRBJ1-4, with D maybe TRBD1 (6 bases). The CDR3 covers 16 residues. Germline CDR1 and CDR2: LGHNT and FRNRAP. Trimming removed 3 bases from V and 2 bases from J, with 13 bases in between. The CDR3 loop is CASGFLTGLTNEKLFF. DNA of the CDR3: TGTGCTAGTGGTTTCTTAACAGGGCTGACTAATGAAAAACTGTTTTTT.

The chain has TRBV9 and TRBJ2-5, with 11 bases that match TRBD1. Per germline, CDR1 SGDLS and CDR2 YYNGEE. V shed 0 bases and J 4 bases; nucleotides not matched to a gene: 5. There are 16 residues in the CDR3. The CDR3 reads CASSVGWTGGGETQYF. As DNA, the CDR3 is TGTGCCAGCAGCGTAGGGTGGACAGGGGGCGGAGAGACCCAGTACTTC.